A selection of T cell receptor beta chains follows, all from one sample in a study of T cells in tuberculosis. Assay: immunoSEQ multiplex PCR; the TCRdb copy retains only in-frame clones and omits some. The table records roughly 35,000 clones, approximately 90% of them present only once. The specimen was PBMCs, collected at tuberculosis diagnosis. All receptors come from an adult with tuberculosis. Some clones in this sample may be carry-over from other donors' samples. Each CDR3 is given with its conserved first and last residue. A D gene is named only where the DNA matches it firmly. The size field is filled for only some rows; it gives once, few, many or a size class.

size | J | D | V | CDR3 | DNA
- | TRBJ1-1 | - | TRBV6-5 | CASSYPGGTEAFF | TGTGCCAGCAGTTACCCTGGGGGGACTGAAGCTTTCTTT
- | TRBJ2-1 | - | TRBV19 | CASSIVEHPNEQFF | TGTGCCAGTAGTATAGTTGAGCATCCCAATGAGCAGTTCTTC
- | TRBJ2-3 | TRBD2 | TRBV7-2 | CASVLAGGPTDTQYF | TGTGCCAGCGTCCTAGCGGGGGGGCCGACAGATACGCAGTATTTT
- | TRBJ2-1 | TRBD2 | TRBV7-6 | CASSQRGRHNEQFF | TGTGCCAGCAGCCAGCGGGGCCGACACAATGAGCAGTTCTTC
few | TRBJ2-7 | TRBD1 | TRBV19 | CASSTETGREQYF | TGTGCCAGTAGTACAGAGACAGGGCGCGAGCAGTACTTC
- | TRBJ1-1 | - | TRBV2 | CASKYSSGGRNTEAFF | TGTGCCAGCAAATACTCGAGCGGGGGTCGGAACACTGAAGCTTTCTTT
- | TRBJ2-3 | TRBD1 | TRBV29-1 | CSVESGTGEYF | TGCAGCGTTGAATCCGGGACAGGCGAGTATTTT
- | TRBJ1-1 | - | TRBV19 | CASSIPGISTEAFF | TGTGCCAGTAGTATACCAGGGATTAGTACTGAAGCTTTCTTT
- | TRBJ2-7 | TRBD2 | TRBV29-1 | CSVEGAPTSGVYEQYF | TGCAGCGTTGAGGGGGCCCCAACTAGCGGGGTGTACGAGCAGTACTTC
- | TRBJ2-1 | TRBD2 | TRBV4-1 | CASSPGGNEQFF | TGCGCCAGCAGCCCCGGGGGGAATGAGCAGTTCTTC
- | TRBJ2-3 | TRBD1 | TRBV29-1 | CSVDDRVPDTQYF | TGCAGCGTTGACGACAGGGTACCAGATACGCAGTATTTT
- | TRBJ2-4 | - | TRBV6-5 | CASSYNRVAKNIQYF | TGTGCCAGCAGTTACAATCGGGTGGCCAAAAACATTCAGTACTTC
- | TRBJ1-1 | - | TRBV27 | CASSLYPRGNTEAFF | TGTGCCAGCAGTTTATACCCCCGGGGGAACACTGAAGCTTTCTTT
- | TRBJ1-3 | - | TRBV5-6 | CASSPGFPEIYSGNTIYF | TGTGCCAGCAGCCCCGGGTTCCCCGAAATCTACTCTGGAAACACCATATATTTT
- | TRBJ2-3 | - | TRBV6-1 | CASSGWPTGDTQYF | TGTGCCAGCAGTGGTTGGCCTACGGGGGATACGCAGTATTTT
- | TRBJ1-1 | TRBD1 | TRBV7-3 | CASSPDRGTTEAFF | TGTGCCAGCAGCCCGGACAGGGGAACTACTGAAGCTTTCTTT
- | TRBJ2-3 | TRBD1 | TRBV19 | CASSIGQGTPDTQYF | TGTGCCAGTAGTATAGGACAGGGGACCCCAGATACGCAGTATTTT
- | TRBJ2-2 | TRBD1 | TRBV25-1 | CASSRQGYTGELFF | TGTGCCAGCAGCCGACAGGGCTACACCGGGGAGCTGTTTTTT
- | TRBJ2-6 | - | TRBV11-2 | CASSSRLVSGANVLTF | TGTGCCAGCAGCTCTCGACTCGTCTCTGGGGCCAACGTCCTGACTTTC
- | TRBJ2-7 | TRBD2 | TRBV6-1 | CASSERGLVYEQYF | TGTGCCAGCAGTGAACGGGGACTAGTCTACGAGCAGTACTTC
- | TRBJ1-5 | - | TRBV18 | CASSPLPRGDNQPQHF | TGTGCCAGCTCACCACTCCCCAGGGGAGACAATCAGCCCCAGCATTTT
- | TRBJ1-2 | - | TRBV5-4 | CASSTPTGLDGYTF | TGTGCCAGCAGCACCCCGACAGGATTAGATGGCTACACCTTC
- | TRBJ2-1 | - | TRBV21-1 | CASSKGRLAGGLLDEQFF | TGTGCCAGCAGCAAAGGCCGGCTAGCGGGGGGCCTCTTAGATGAGCAGTTCTTC
- | TRBJ2-1 | TRBD1 | TRBV5-1 | CASSLRQGANNEQFF | TGCGCCAGCAGCTTGCGCCAGGGGGCGAACAATGAGCAGTTCTTC
- | TRBJ1-1 | - | TRBV5-1 | CASSLVKRHFMNTEAFF | TGCGCCAGCAGCTTGGTTAAGAGACATTTCATGAACACTGAAGCTTTCTTT
- | TRBJ2-3 | - | TRBV6-5 | CASSYSYSNTDTQYF | TGTGCCAGCAGTTACTCGTACAGTAACACAGATACGCAGTATTTT
- | TRBJ1-2 | TRBD1 | TRBV19 | CASSAGTGDVYGYTF | TGTGCCAGTAGTGCTGGGACAGGGGATGTCTATGGCTACACCTTC
- | TRBJ2-7 | - | TRBV6-5 | CASSYSPGISYEQYF | TGTGCCAGCAGTTACTCGCCAGGGATCTCCTACGAGCAGTACTTC
- | TRBJ2-4 | TRBD1 | TRBV29-1 | CSVTTGTVAKNIQYF | TGCAGCGTGACGACTGGGACAGTGGCCAAAAACATTCAGTACTTC
- | TRBJ1-5 | - | TRBV18 | CASSPGAQGNAYSNQPQHF | TGTGCCAGCTCACCAGGGGCCCAGGGCAATGCATATAGCAATCAGCCCCAGCATTTT
- | TRBJ2-6 | - | TRBV11-2 | CASSTRDFSSGANVLTF | TGTGCCAGCAGCACCCGGGACTTTAGCTCTGGGGCCAACGTCCTGACTTTC
medium-sized | TRBJ2-3 | TRBD2 | TRBV5-6 | CASSLTRRGGRTDTQYF | TGTGCCAGCAGCCTGACGCGTCGGGGGGGCCGAACAGATACGCAGTATTTT
- | TRBJ1-2 | TRBD1 | TRBV7-8 | CASSSGGTVYGYTF | TGTGCCAGCAGCTCGGGCGGGACAGTATATGGCTACACCTTC
- | TRBJ2-1 | TRBD2 | TRBV4-1 | CASSQEESGKQFF | TGCGCCAGCAGCCAAGAAGAGAGCGGGAAGCAGTTCTTC
- | TRBJ2-1 | TRBD2 | TRBV7-2 | CASSLAGGGGNEQFF | TGTGCCAGCAGCTTAGCGGGCGGCGGGGGTAATGAGCAGTTCTTC
- | TRBJ1-2 | - | TRBV6-1 | CAIRGVELRYTF | TGTGCCATCAGGGGCGTTGAACTTCGCTACACCTTC
- | TRBJ1-2 | - | TRBV5-1 | CASSFEGGGRGYTF | TGCGCCAGCAGCTTTGAAGGGGGGGGCCGTGGCTACACCTTC
- | TRBJ1-4 | - | TRBV7-6 | CASSLEQGFNEKLFF | TGTGCCAGCAGCTTAGAGCAGGGATTTAATGAAAAACTGTTTTTT
once | TRBJ2-1 | TRBD2 | TRBV9 | CASSFRLRAGAYNEQFF | TGTGCCAGCAGCTTTCGACTGCGAGCGGGGGCCTACAATGAGCAGTTCTTC
- | TRBJ2-1 | TRBD2 | TRBV6-5 | CASRPGLTHNEQFF | TGTGCCAGCAGACCGGGACTAACCCACAATGAGCAGTTCTTC
- | TRBJ2-1 | TRBD1 | TRBV19 | CASNLGQGIFEQFF | TGTGCCAGTAACTTGGGACAGGGGATTTTTGAGCAGTTCTTC
few | TRBJ2-3 | - | TRBV19 | CASSIGREFSTDTQYF | TGTGCCAGTAGTATAGGGCGGGAATTTAGCACAGATACGCAGTATTTT
- | TRBJ2-3 | - | TRBV7-2 | CASSLVGGGTDTQYF | TGTGCCAGCAGCTTAGTTGGCGGGGGCACAGATACGCAGTATTTT
- | TRBJ1-2 | - | TRBV7-2 | CASSLVLGGSSYGYTF | TGTGCCAGCAGCTTAGTACTAGGGGGTTCAAGCTATGGCTACACCTTC
- | TRBJ1-4 | - | TRBV6-5 | CASREGSRSEKLFF | TGTGCCAGCAGGGAAGGGAGTCGATCCGAAAAACTGTTTTTT
- | TRBJ1-6 | TRBD1 | TRBV4-2 | CASSQGAQGDPYSPLHF | TGTGCCAGCAGCCAAGGGGCCCAGGGGGATCCCTATTCACCCCTCCACTTT
- | TRBJ2-1 | - | TRBV19 | CASSIARGGSYNEQFF | TGTGCCAGTAGTATAGCCAGGGGAGGGTCCTACAATGAGCAGTTCTTC
- | TRBJ2-5 | - | TRBV6-5 | CASSYSSPPQGQYF | TGTGCCAGCAGTTACTCGTCTCCCCCGCAGGGCCAGTACTTC
- | TRBJ1-6 | - | TRBV4-2 | CASSQERQKNSPLHF | TGTGCCAGCAGCCAAGAAAGACAGAAAAATTCACCCCTCCACTTT
once | TRBJ2-7 | - | TRBV7-8 | CASSLKGIEQYF | TGTGCCAGCAGCTTAAAGGGGATCGAGCAGTACTTC
- | TRBJ2-3 | - | TRBV27 | CASSLSSGASTDTQYF | TGTGCCAGCAGTTTATCCTCAGGGGCAAGCACAGATACGCAGTATTTT
- | TRBJ1-6 | TRBD1 | TRBV9 | CASSVSGGLNSPLHF | TGTGCCAGCAGCGTATCAGGGGGCTTGAATTCACCCCTCCACTTT
few | TRBJ2-7 | TRBD1 | TRBV5-1 | CASSFEGAGYEQYF | TGCGCCAGCAGCTTCGAGGGGGCGGGCTACGAGCAGTACTTC
- | TRBJ1-4 | TRBD1 | TRBV11-2 | CASSRTTGGEKLFF | TGTGCCAGCAGCCGGACCACAGGGGGTGAAAAACTGTTTTTT